The present entry profiles one TCR beta chain with its context. Symptom resolution, clearance, or two negative PCRs marked the recovered donors of Cohort 3. These data belong to a study of blood T cell repertoires in COVID-19. About the research overall: Researchers got acute and convalescent COVID-19 samples from the United States, Italy and Spain. The cDNA or gDNA used as material had been derived from T cells, B-cell-depleted T cells, or PBMCs.

Assay used: immunoSEQ multiplex PCR; TCRdb lists only in-frame clones, some missing. The data contain some 420,000 clones, 75% to 90% of them singletons. The sequence came from a man aged 25 to 40 who had recovered from COVID-19. The material sequenced was PBMCs or T cells enriched from blood (not recorded which).

The CDR3 loop reads CASSGQENYEQYF. CDR3 nucleotide sequence: TGTGCCAGCAGCGGACAGGAGAACTACGAGCAGTACTTC. The rearrangement links TRBV9 to TRBJ2-7, with a possible D match to TRBD1 (6 bases). CDR1 is SGDLS and CDR2 is YYNGEE in the germline V gene. This CDR3 has 13 amino acids. Trimming stripped 3 bases from V and 3 bases from J, with 10 bases between.